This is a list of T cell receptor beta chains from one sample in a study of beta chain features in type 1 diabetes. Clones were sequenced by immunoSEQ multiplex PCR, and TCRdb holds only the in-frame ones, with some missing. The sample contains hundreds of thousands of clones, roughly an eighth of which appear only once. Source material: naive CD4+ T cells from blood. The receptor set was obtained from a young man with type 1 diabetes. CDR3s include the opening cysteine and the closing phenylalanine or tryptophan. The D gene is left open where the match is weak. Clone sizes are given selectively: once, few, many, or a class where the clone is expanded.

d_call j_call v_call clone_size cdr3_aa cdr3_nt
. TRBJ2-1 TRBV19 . CASFGYNEQFF TGTGCCAGTTTCGGGTACAATGAGCAGTTCTTC
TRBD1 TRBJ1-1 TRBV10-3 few CAIRDRGNTEAFF TGTGCCATCAGGGACAGGGGGAACACTGAAGCTTTCTTT
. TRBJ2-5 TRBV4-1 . CASSQVAALETQYF TGCGCCAGCAGCCAAGTAGCGGCCCTAGAGACCCAGTACTTC
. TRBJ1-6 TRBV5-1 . CASSLTWTPDSPLHF TGCGCCAGCAGCTTGACCTGGACACCCGATTCACCCCTCCACTTT
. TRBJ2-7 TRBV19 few CASAPSSYEQYF TGTGCCAGTGCCCCCAGCTCCTACGAGCAGTACTTC
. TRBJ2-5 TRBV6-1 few CATGGVGQETQYF TGTGCCACCGGAGGGGTGGGGCAAGAGACCCAGTACTTC
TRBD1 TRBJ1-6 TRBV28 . CASSSAGGGNSPLHF TGTGCCAGCAGTAGCGCAGGGGGAGGAAATTCACCCCTCCACTTT
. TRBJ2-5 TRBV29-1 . CSVGQIEETQYF TGCAGCGTTGGCCAGATAGAAGAGACCCAGTACTTC
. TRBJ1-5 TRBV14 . CASSQGGWDQPQHF TGTGCCAGCAGCCAAGGGGGCTGGGATCAGCCCCAGCATTTT
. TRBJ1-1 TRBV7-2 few CASSTRTSYEAFF TGTGCCAGCAGCACTAGGACCAGCTATGAAGCTTTCTTT
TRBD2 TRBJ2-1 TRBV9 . CASSTLAGADNEQFF TGTGCCAGCAGCACCCTAGCGGGGGCCGACAATGAGCAGTTCTTC
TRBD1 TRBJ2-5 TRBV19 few CASGTAGETQYF TGTGCCAGCGGGACAGCCGGAGAGACCCAGTACTTC
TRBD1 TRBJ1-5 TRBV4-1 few CASSRRDRDQPQHF TGCGCCAGCAGCCGTCGGGACAGAGATCAGCCCCAGCATTTT
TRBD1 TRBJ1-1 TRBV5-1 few CASSSRVDRVDAFF TGCGCCAGCAGTTCCCGGGTCGACAGGGTAGACGCTTTCTTT
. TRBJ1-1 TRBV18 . CASLQGTENTEAFF TGTGCCAGCTTACAGGGTACCGAGAACACTGAAGCTTTCTTT
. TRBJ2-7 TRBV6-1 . CASSERTDYEQYF TGTGCCAGCAGTGAGCGGACTGACTACGAGCAGTACTTC
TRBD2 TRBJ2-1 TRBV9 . CASSPRLAGGQFF TGTGCCAGCAGCCCCCGACTAGCGGGGGGACAGTTCTTC
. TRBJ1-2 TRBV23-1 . CASSHPDGYGYTF TGCGCCAGCAGTCATCCCGACGGCTATGGCTACACCTTC
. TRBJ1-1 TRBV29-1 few CSVEDSPSGRTAFF TGCAGCGTTGAAGATTCCCCCTCGGGAAGGACCGCTTTCTTT
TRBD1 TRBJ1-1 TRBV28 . CASSPGTANTEAFF TGTGCCAGCAGTCCCGGGACAGCGAACACTGAAGCTTTCTTT
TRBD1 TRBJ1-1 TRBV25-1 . CASIGQAGSEAFF TGTGCCAGCATAGGACAGGCGGGCTCTGAAGCTTTCTTT
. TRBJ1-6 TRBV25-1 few CASTRRPDSPLHF TGTGCCAGCACCCGCCGACCGGACTCACCCCTCCACTTT
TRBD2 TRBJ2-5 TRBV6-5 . CASSYSGGETQYF TGTGCCAGCAGTTACTCGGGAGGGGAGACCCAGTACTTC
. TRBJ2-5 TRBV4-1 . CASSLGRAQETQYF TGCGCCAGCAGCCTAGGAAGAGCGCAAGAGACCCAGTACTTC
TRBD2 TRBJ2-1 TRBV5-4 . CASRGGPSGGINEQFF TGTGCCAGCAGGGGCGGTCCTAGCGGGGGAATCAATGAGCAGTTCTTC
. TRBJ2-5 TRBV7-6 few CASSPSTTIKTQYF TGTGCCAGCAGCCCGTCAACTACGATCAAGACCCAGTACTTC
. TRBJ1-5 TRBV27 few CASRPGAYSNQPQHF TGTGCCAGCAGGCCAGGGGCATATAGCAATCAGCCCCAGCATTTT
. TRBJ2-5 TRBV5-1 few CASSLAGVSGETQYF TGCGCCAGCAGCTTGGCCGGGGTTAGCGGAGAGACCCAGTACTTC
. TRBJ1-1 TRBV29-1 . CSVGHSDTEAFF TGCAGCGTTGGGCACTCCGACACTGAAGCTTTCTTT
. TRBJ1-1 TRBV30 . CAWSVRGTEAFF TGTGCCTGGAGTGTACGGGGTACTGAAGCTTTCTTT
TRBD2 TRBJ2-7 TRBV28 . CASSLFSGVDEQYF TGTGCCAGCAGTTTGTTTAGCGGGGTCGACGAGCAGTACTTC
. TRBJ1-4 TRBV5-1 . CASGDFGATNEKLFF TGCGCCAGTGGGGACTTTGGGGCAACTAATGAAAAACTGTTTTTT
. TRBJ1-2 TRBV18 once CASSPDESHGYTF TGTGCCAGCTCACCCGACGAATCCCATGGCTACACCTTC
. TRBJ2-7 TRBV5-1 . CASSLAEEAPYEQYF TGCGCCAGCAGCTTGGCCGAGGAAGCCCCCTACGAGCAGTACTTC
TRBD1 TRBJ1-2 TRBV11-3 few CASSRTGGLGYTF TGTGCCAGCAGCCGTACAGGGGGCCTTGGCTACACCTTC
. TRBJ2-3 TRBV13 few CASRGHTDTQYF TGTGCCAGCAGGGGACACACAGATACGCAGTATTTT
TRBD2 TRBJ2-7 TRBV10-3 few CAISESQRGDEQYF TGTGCCATCAGTGAAAGTCAGCGGGGCGACGAGCAGTACTTC
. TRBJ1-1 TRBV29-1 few CSVAEGEGTEAFF TGCAGCGTTGCTGAGGGTGAGGGCACTGAAGCTTTCTTT
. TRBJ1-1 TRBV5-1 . CASSLEHSPSEAFF TGCGCCAGCAGCTTGGAACATTCACCCAGTGAAGCTTTCTTT
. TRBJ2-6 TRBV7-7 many CASSLAAGAGANVLTF TGTGCTAGCAGCTTAGCTGCAGGGGCTGGGGCCAACGTCCTGACTTTC
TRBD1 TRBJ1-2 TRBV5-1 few CASSLGTGGDGYTF TGCGCCAGCAGCTTGGGGACAGGGGGCGATGGCTACACCTTC